Detailed here is one T cell receptor beta chain. This record comes from a study of blood T cell repertoires in COVID-19. Study summary: The analysed material was cDNA or gDNA that came from T cells, B-cell-depleted T cells, or PBMCs.

The data were produced by immunoSEQ multiplex PCR, yet TCRdb's version contains in-frame clones alone and is incomplete. The sample shows 200,000 to 300,000 clones, 80% to 90% of them seen only once. The receptor comes from a woman aged 80 or older with COVID-19, enrolled during active disease. Source material: peripheral blood.

The DNA of the CDR3 is TGTGCCAGTAGTATCAAACAGAGCTACGAGCAGTACTTC. Amino acids: CASSIKQSYEQYF. The chain employs TRBV19 and TRBJ2-7; no definite D call. The CDR3 covers 13 residues. In germline, CDR1 is LNHDA, CDR2 SQIVND (reference sequence). V was clipped by 3 bases and J by 3 bases, with 9 bases between them. The full variable domain, completed using reference TRBV19 and TRBJ2-7, is DGGITQSPKYLFRKEGQNVTLSCEQNLNHDAMYWYRQDPGQGLRLIYYSQIVNDFQKGDIAEGYSVSREKKESFPLTVTSAQKNPTAFYLCASSIKQSYEQYFGPGTRLTVT.